This is a list of T cell receptor beta chains from one sample in a study of cytomegalovirus exposure and HLA in healthy donors. Produced via immunoSEQ multiplex PCR; TCRdb's table is partial and in-frame only. The profile covers under 200,000 clones, with 86% appearing a single time and nearly 2% taken by the ten largest. Input material: PBMCs. The receptors come from a woman aged 18-30 years in good health and CMV-seronegative. Each CDR3 is given with its conserved first and last residue. D genes are given only for firm matches. Clone sizes are given selectively: once, few, many, or a class where the clone is expanded.

V: TRBV6-1
D: .
size: few
J: TRBJ1-4
CDR3: CASSVGTGTTNEKLFF
DNA: TGTGCCAGCAGTGTGGGAACAGGTACAACTAATGAAAAACTGTTTTTT

V: TRBV7-6
D: TRBD2
size: .
J: TRBJ2-7
CDR3: CASSAGTSAYEQYF
DNA: TGTGCCAGCAGCGCCGGGACTAGCGCATACGAGCAGTACTTC

V: TRBV28
D: .
size: .
J: TRBJ2-5
CDR3: CASRGHAQYF
DNA: TGTGCCAGCAGAGGACACGCGCAGTACTTC

V: TRBV6-1
D: TRBD1
size: .
J: TRBJ2-2
CDR3: CASRDRGRSTGELFF
DNA: TGTGCCAGCAGGGACAGGGGGCGCAGCACCGGGGAGCTGTTTTTT

V: TRBV6-5
D: TRBD2
size: .
J: TRBJ2-1
CDR3: CASSYSFGGDEQFF
DNA: TGTGCCAGCAGTTACTCCTTTGGGGGGGATGAGCAGTTCTTC

V: TRBV28
D: .
size: .
J: TRBJ1-2
CDR3: CASSLAGVGGYTF
DNA: TGTGCCAGCAGTTTAGCAGGGGTGGGTGGCTACACCTTC

V: TRBV7-8
D: .
size: .
J: TRBJ2-5
CDR3: CASSFRRLSRGETQYF
DNA: TGTGCCAGCAGCTTTCGGCGGTTGAGCAGGGGAGAGACCCAGTACTTC

V: TRBV28
D: TRBD2
size: .
J: TRBJ2-4
CDR3: CASSSPSGVQYF
DNA: TGTGCCAGCAGTAGCCCTAGCGGGGTTCAGTACTTC

V: TRBV4-1
D: .
size: .
J: TRBJ2-7
CDR3: CASSQAPLSEQYF
DNA: TGCGCCAGCAGCCAAGCCCCCCTTTCCGAGCAGTACTTC

V: TRBV30
D: TRBD1
size: .
J: TRBJ2-5
CDR3: CAWSQHRGETQYF
DNA: TGTGCCTGGAGCCAACACAGGGGGGAGACCCAGTACTTC

V: TRBV6-1
D: TRBD1
size: .
J: TRBJ1-5
CDR3: CATIQGSGSNQPQHF
DNA: TGTGCCACCATACAGGGGTCAGGGAGCAATCAGCCCCAGCATTTT

V: TRBV10-1
D: .
size: .
J: TRBJ1-1
CDR3: CASTTQLQENTEAFF
DNA: TGCGCCAGCACGACTCAATTACAGGAGAACACTGAAGCTTTCTTT

V: TRBV28
D: .
size: .
J: TRBJ1-1
CDR3: CASTPGAPNTEAFF
DNA: TGTGCCAGCACCCCTGGGGCACCGAACACTGAAGCTTTCTTT

V: TRBV11-2
D: TRBD1
size: .
J: TRBJ1-2
CDR3: CASSPRDRVTGYTF
DNA: TGTGCCAGCAGTCCCCGGGACAGGGTAACAGGCTACACCTTC

V: TRBV18
D: TRBD1
size: .
J: TRBJ1-4
CDR3: CASSPWTGNEKLFF
DNA: TGTGCCAGCTCACCCTGGACAGGGAATGAAAAACTGTTTTTT

V: TRBV25-1
D: .
size: .
J: TRBJ1-1
CDR3: CASARTDAFTEAFF
DNA: TGTGCCAGCGCTCGGACAGATGCCTTCACTGAAGCTTTCTTT

V: TRBV18
D: .
size: .
J: TRBJ1-2
CDR3: CASSPSEGSNYGYTF
DNA: TGTGCCAGCTCACCTTCTGAGGGTTCGAACTATGGCTACACCTTC

V: TRBV18
D: TRBD1
size: .
J: TRBJ2-5
CDR3: CASSLETGQETQYF
DNA: TGTGCCAGCTCACTGGAGACAGGGCAAGAGACCCAGTACTTC

V: TRBV27
D: .
size: .
J: TRBJ2-7
CDR3: CASSLTDRYEQYF
DNA: TGTGCCAGCAGTTTGACAGACAGATACGAGCAGTACTTC

V: TRBV28
D: TRBD1
size: .
J: TRBJ2-6
CDR3: CASSPHLRTGTGANVLTF
DNA: TGTGCCAGCAGTCCTCATTTACGGACAGGGACTGGGGCCAACGTCCTGACTTTC

V: TRBV7-6
D: .
size: .
J: TRBJ1-4
CDR3: CASSPAATATNEKLFF
DNA: TGTGCCAGCAGTCCTGCAGCGACCGCAACTAATGAAAAACTGTTTTTT

V: TRBV7-2
D: .
size: .
J: TRBJ1-6
CDR3: CASSLGGFYSPLHF
DNA: TGTGCCAGCTCCCTTGGGGGGTTTTATTCACCCCTCCACTTT

V: TRBV7-2
D: TRBD1
size: .
J: TRBJ1-6
CDR3: CATRAGTGGNSPLHF
DNA: TGTGCCACCCGGGCCGGGACAGGGGGTAATTCACCCCTCCACTTT

V: TRBV7-9
D: TRBD2
size: .
J: TRBJ2-3
CDR3: CASSSPTSGLVLDTQYF
DNA: TGTGCCAGCAGTTCGCCGACTAGCGGTCTGGTATTAGATACGCAGTATTTT

V: TRBV5-4
D: TRBD1
size: .
J: TRBJ1-3
CDR3: CASSLGGQGSNTIYF
DNA: TGTGCCAGCAGCTTGGGGGGACAGGGTAGCAACACCATATATTTT

V: TRBV28
D: .
size: .
J: TRBJ2-1
CDR3: CASSFLRGNEQFF
DNA: TGTGCCAGCAGTTTCCTCCGGGGGAATGAGCAGTTCTTC